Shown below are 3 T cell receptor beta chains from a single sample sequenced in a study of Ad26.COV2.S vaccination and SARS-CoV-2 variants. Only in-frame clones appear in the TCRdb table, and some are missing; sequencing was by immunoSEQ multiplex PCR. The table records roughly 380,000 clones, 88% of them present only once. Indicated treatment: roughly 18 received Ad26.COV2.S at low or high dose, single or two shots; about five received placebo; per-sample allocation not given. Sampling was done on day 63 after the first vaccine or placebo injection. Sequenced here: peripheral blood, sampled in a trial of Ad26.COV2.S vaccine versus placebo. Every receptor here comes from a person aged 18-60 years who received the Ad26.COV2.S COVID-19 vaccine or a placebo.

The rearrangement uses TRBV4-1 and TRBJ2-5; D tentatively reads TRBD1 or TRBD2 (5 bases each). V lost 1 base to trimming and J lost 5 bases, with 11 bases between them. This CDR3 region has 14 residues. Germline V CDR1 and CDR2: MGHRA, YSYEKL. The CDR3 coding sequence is TGCGCCAGCAGCCAAGCCATGGGGGAGGAGACCCAGTACTTC. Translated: CASSQAMGEETQYF.

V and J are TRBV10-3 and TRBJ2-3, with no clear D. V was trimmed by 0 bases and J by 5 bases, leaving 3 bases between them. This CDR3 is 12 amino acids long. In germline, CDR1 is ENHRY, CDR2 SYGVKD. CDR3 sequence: CAISESLDTQYF. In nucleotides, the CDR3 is TGTGCCATCAGTGAGTCGCTAGATACGCAGTATTTT.

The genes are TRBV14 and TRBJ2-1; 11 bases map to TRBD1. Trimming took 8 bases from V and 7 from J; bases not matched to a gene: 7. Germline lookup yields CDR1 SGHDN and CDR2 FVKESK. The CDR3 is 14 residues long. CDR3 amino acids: CASGGQGAWNEQFF. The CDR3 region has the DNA TGTGCCAGCGGCGGACAGGGGGCCTGGAATGAGCAGTTCTTC. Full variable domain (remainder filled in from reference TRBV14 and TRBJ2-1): EAGVTQFPSHSVIEKGQTVTLRCDPISGHDNLYWYRRVMGKEIKFLLHFVKESKQDESGMPNNRFLAERTGGTYSTLKVQPAELEDSGVYFCASGGQGAWNEQFFGPGTRLTVL.